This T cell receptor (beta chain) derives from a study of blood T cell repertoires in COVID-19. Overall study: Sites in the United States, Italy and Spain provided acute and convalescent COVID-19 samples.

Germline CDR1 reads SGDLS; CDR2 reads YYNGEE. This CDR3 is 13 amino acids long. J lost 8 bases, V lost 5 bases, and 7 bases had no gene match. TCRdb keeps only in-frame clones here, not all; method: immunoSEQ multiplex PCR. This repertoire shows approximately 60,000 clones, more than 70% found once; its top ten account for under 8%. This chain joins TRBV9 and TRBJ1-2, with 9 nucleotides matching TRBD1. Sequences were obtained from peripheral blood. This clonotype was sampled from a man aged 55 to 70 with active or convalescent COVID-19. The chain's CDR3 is CASRAGTGNGYTF. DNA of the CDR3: TGTGCCAGCAGGGCCGGGACAGGGAACGGCTACACCTTC.